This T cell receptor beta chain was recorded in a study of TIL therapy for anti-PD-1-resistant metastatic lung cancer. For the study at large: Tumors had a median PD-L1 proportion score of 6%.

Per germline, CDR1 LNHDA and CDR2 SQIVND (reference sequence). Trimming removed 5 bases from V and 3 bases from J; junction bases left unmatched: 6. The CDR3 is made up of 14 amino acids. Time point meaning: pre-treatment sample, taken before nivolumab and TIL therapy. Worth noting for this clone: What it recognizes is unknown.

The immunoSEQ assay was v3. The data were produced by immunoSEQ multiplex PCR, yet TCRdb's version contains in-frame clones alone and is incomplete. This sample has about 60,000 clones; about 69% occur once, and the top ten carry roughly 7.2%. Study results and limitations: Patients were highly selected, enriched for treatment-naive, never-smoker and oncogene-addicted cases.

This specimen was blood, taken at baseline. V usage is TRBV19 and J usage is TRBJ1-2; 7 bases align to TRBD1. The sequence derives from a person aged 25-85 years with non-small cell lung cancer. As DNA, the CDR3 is TGTGCCAGTAGTTCAGGACAGGCTTACTATGGCTACACCTTC. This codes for CASSSGQAYYGYTF.